This TCR beta chain came from a study of blood T cell repertoires in COVID-19. Germline CDR1 MDHEN, CDR2 SYDVKM. Unmatched junction bases numbered 6, after V lost 5 bases and J lost 0 bases. CDR3 size: 15 residues. Data came from immunoSEQ multiplex PCR; TCRdb stores just in-frame clones and leaves some out. This repertoire shows about 81,000 clones, 90% to 95% found once; its top ten account for about 4.5%. About this clone: The sample carries other DNA sequences with the same CDR3.

The sequencing sample was made of peripheral blood. The TCR sequence derives from a human donor with active COVID-19. The donor label of this sample is uncertain. V gene TRBV28 combines with J gene TRBJ2-7; TRBD1 matches 8 bases. CDR3 residues: CASSPSGTGSYEQYF. The CDR3 region has the DNA TGTGCCAGCAGTCCTTCCGGGACAGGCTCCTACGAGCAGTACTTC.